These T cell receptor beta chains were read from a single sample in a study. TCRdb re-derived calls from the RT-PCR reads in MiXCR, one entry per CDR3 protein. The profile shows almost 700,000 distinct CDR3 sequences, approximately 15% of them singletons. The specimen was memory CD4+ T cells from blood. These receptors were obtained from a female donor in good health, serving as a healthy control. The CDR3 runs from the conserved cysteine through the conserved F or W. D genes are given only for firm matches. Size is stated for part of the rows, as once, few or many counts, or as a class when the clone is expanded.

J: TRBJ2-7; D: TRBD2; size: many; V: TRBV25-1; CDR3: CASSEGLAGGYEQYF; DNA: TGTGCCAGCAGTGAAGGATTAGCGGGAGGCTACGAGCAGTACTTC
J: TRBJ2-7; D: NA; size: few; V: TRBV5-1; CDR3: CASSLAWGGFSSYEQYF; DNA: TGCGCCAGCAGCTTGGCCTGGGGGGGCTTCAGCTCCTACGAGCAGTACTTC
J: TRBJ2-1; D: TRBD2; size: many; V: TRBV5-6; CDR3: CASSLGLAGGRNEQFF; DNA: TGTGCCAGCAGCTTGGGACTAGCGGGGGGTAGGAATGAGCAGTTCTTC
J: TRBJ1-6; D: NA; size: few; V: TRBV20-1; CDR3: CSALGGNSPLHF; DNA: TGCAGTGCGCTTGGGGGAAATTCACCCCTCCACTTT
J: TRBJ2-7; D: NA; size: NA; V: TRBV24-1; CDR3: CATSDPNVGEQYF; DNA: TGTGCCACCAGTGACCCCAACGTAGGCGAGCAGTACTTC
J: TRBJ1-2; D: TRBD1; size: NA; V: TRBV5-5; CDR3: CASSLQTGDVGSGYTF; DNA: TGTGCCAGCAGCTTGCAGACAGGGGATGTGGGATCTGGCTACACCTTC
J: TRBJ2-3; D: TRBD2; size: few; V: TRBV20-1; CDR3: CSARDPGRGDTQYF; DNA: TGCAGTGCTAGAGATCCCGGGAGGGGGGATACGCAGTATTTT
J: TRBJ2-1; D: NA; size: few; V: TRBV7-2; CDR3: CASSYQDVAGEQFF; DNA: TGTGCCAGCAGCTACCAGGATGTAGCCGGTGAGCAGTTCTTC
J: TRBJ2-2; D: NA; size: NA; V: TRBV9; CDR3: CASAQRSNTGELFF; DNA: TGTGCCAGCGCACAGCGGTCGAACACCGGGGAGCTGTTTTTT
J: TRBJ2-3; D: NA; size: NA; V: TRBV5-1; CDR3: CASSLADITDTQYF; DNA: TGCGCCAGCAGCTTGGCGGACATAACAGATACGCAGTATTTT
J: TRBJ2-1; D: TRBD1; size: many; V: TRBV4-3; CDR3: CASSQAGGVGNEQFF; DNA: TGCGCCAGCAGCCAAGCAGGGGGCGTCGGGAATGAGCAGTTCTTC
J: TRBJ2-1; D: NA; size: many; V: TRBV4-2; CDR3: CASSQGIVRAENEQFF; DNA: TGTGCCAGCAGCCAAGGGATAGTCCGAGCGGAGAATGAGCAGTTCTTC
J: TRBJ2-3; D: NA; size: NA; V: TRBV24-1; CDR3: CATSDPKGDEIDTQYF; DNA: TGTGCCACCAGTGACCCTAAAGGGGACGAAATTGATACGCAGTATTTT
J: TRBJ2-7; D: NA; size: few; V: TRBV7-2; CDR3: CASSSLATPPYEQYF; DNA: TGTGCCAGCAGCTCACTAGCAACCCCCCCCTACGAGCAGTACTTC
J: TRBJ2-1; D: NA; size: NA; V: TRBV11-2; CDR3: CASLDINNEQFF; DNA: TGTGCCAGCTTGGACATCAACAATGAGCAGTTCTTC
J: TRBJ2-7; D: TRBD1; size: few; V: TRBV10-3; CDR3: CAISEPQGAVAEQYF; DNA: TGTGCCATCAGTGAGCCACAGGGGGCCGTGGCCGAGCAGTACTTC
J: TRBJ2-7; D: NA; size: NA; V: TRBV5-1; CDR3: CASSLGARPYEQYF; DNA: TGCGCCAGCAGCTTGGGGGCCAGACCCTACGAGCAGTACTTC
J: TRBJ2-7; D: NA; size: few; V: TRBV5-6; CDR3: CASSPGPPYEQYF; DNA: TGTGCCAGCAGCCCCGGGCCCCCCTACGAGCAGTACTTC
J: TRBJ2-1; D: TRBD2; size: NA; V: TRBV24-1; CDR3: CATSDLGSGNHEQFF; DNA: TGTGCCACCAGTGATTTGGGTAGCGGGAACCATGAGCAGTTCTTC
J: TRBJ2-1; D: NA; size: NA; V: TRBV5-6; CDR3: CASSLIGVQFF; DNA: TGTGCCAGCAGCTTGATCGGGGTGCAGTTCTTC
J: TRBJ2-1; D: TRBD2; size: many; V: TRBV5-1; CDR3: CASSLALAGSNEQFF; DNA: TGCGCCAGCAGCTTGGCACTAGCGGGAAGCAATGAGCAGTTCTTC
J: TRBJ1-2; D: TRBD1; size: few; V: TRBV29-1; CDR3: CSVEVGRDSYGYTF; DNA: TGCAGCGTTGAAGTTGGACGGGACAGCTATGGCTACACCTTC
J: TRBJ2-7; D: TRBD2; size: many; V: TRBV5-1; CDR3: CASSLKGLANAYEQYF; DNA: TGCGCCAGCAGCTTGAAGGGACTAGCGAATGCCTACGAGCAGTACTTC
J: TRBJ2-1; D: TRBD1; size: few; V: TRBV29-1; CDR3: CSVGQGRNEQFF; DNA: TGCAGCGTCGGACAGGGTCGAAATGAGCAGTTCTTC
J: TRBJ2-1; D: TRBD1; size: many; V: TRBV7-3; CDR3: CASSSMTGVRNEQFF; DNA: TGTGCCAGCAGCTCTATGACAGGGGTGCGCAATGAGCAGTTCTTC
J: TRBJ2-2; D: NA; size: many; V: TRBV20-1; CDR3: CSAREAGPANTGELFF; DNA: TGCAGTGCTAGAGAGGCAGGCCCCGCGAACACCGGGGAGCTGTTTTTT
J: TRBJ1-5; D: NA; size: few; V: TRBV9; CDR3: CASAQGGSEDQPQHF; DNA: TGTGCCAGCGCTCAGGGAGGCAGCGAGGATCAGCCCCAGCATTTT
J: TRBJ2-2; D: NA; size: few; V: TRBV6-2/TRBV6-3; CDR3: CASSYYGELFF; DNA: TGTGCCAGCAGTTATTACGGGGAGCTGTTTTTT
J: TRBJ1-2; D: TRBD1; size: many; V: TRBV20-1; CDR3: CSARGQGLGYGYTF; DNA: TGCAGTGCTAGGGGACAGGGGCTGGGCTATGGCTACACCTTC
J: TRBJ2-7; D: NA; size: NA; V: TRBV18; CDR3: CASSYYEEQYF; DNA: TGTGCCAGCTCATATTATGAGGAGCAGTACTTC
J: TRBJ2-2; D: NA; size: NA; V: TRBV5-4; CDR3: CASSLLPWGNTGELFF; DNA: TGTGCCAGCAGCCTCCTCCCCTGGGGCAACACCGGGGAGCTGTTTTTT
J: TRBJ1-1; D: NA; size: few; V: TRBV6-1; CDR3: CASRVGVKTEAFF; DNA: TGTGCCAGCAGGGTAGGGGTAAAGACTGAAGCTTTCTTT
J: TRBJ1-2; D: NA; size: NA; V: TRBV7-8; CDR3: CASSATAGEVGGYTF; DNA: TGTGCCAGCAGCGCGACTGCCGGAGAGGTTGGAGGCTACACCTTC
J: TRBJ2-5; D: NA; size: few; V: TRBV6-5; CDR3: CASSYSGTQETQYF; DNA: TGTGCCAGCAGTTACTCCGGCACACAAGAGACCCAGTACTTC
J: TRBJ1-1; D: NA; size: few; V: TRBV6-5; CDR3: CASSPVSVDTEAFF; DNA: TGTGCCAGCAGCCCCGTGTCAGTGGACACTGAAGCTTTCTTT
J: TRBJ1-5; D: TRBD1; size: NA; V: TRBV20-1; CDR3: CSAQGQGDQPQHF; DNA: TGCAGTGCTCAAGGACAGGGGGACCAGCCCCAGCATTTT
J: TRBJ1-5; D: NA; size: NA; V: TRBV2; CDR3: CASSEGPTRGQPQHF; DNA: TGTGCCAGCAGTGAGGGACCCACCCGGGGTCAGCCCCAGCATTTT
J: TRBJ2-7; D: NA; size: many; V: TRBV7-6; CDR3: CASSLATDSSEQYF; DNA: TGTGCCAGCAGCTTAGCCACAGACTCTAGCGAGCAGTACTTC
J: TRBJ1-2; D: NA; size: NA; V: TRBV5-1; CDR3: CASSLDTAGYTF; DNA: TGCGCCAGCAGCTTGGATACAGCAGGCTACACCTTC
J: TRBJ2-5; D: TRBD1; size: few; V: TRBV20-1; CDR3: CSATNRDREETQYF; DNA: TGCAGTGCTACTAACAGAGACAGGGAAGAGACCCAGTACTTC
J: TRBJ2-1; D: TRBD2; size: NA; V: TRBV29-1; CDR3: CSVVGGTNAYNEQFF; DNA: TGCAGCGTCGTCGGGGGGACCAACGCATACAATGAGCAGTTCTTC
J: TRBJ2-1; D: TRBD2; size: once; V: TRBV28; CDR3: CASSTGTSGRLYNKQFF; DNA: TGTGCCAGCAGTACCGGGACTAGCGGGAGACTCTACAATAAGCAGTTCTTC